The 9 T cell receptor beta chains below all came from one sample that was sequenced in a study of shared clonotypes between healthy human individuals (TCRdb year 2020). Library creation used the immunoSEQ multiplex PCR assay. TCRdb holds this immuneACCESS table with in-frame rearrangements only. Some clones are missing; in checked studies, unresolved V genes explain under half, and the rest has no known cause. For this sample the table gives hundreds of thousands of clones, of which approximately 79% were detected only once. Approximately 1.7% of the sample lies in the top ten. Source material: memory CD4+ T cells sorted from blood. Sample cell subset or site, as interpreted from the label and publication: CD45RA-negative fraction. Receptors originate from a woman younger than 45 in good health.

This clone was detected only once. The genes are TRBV27 and TRBJ2-1; TRBD2 matches at 7 bases. V shed 6 bases and J 12 bases; nucleotides not matched to a gene: 8. The CDR3 spans 12 residues. Germline V gene sequence: CDR1 MNHEY, CDR2 SMNVEV (reference sequence). The CDR3 DNA follows: TGTGCCAGCAGCTTGAGCGGGAATCGGCAGTTCTTC. Protein product: CASSLSGNRQFF.

The chain carries TRBV9 and TRBJ2-1, with 8 bases that match TRBD2. Germline V lookup: CDR1 SGDLS, CDR2 YYNGEE. J gave up 4 bases and V 3 bases, and 6 bases lay outside the gene matches. The CDR3 totals 15 residues. The CDR3 DNA follows: TGTGCCAGCAGCGCTACTAGCGGAGGGTACAATGAGCAGTTCTTC. Protein sequence: CASSATSGGYNEQFF.

This chain's CDR3 is CASSPPGFQGLHEQYF. The CDR3 region has the DNA TGTGCCAGCTCACCACCCGGCTTTCAGGGACTCCACGAGCAGTACTTC. V usage is TRBV18 and J usage is TRBJ2-7, with a tentative D call TRBD2 (6 bases). This CDR3 region has 16 residues. Germline V gene sequence: CDR1 KGHSH, CDR2 LQKENI. V was clipped by 0 bases and J by 5 bases, with 17 bases between them.

The chain joins TRBV5-1 to TRBJ2-2; D possibly uses TRBD1 or TRBD2 (6 bases each). V was clipped by 7 bases and J by 2 bases, with 15 bases between them. The V gene's germline CDR1 is SGHRS and CDR2 YFSETQ. CDR3 size: 15 residues. In nucleotides, the CDR3 is TGCGCCAGCTATGGGGGGACACTCAACACCGGGGAGCTGTTTTTT. Protein product: CASYGGTLNTGELFF.

This clone was counted between two and nine times. The chain has TRBV28 and TRBJ1-2; D is ambiguous. Germline V gene data show CDR1 as MDHEN and CDR2 as SYDVKM. This CDR3 is 10 amino acids long. V lost 6 bases and J lost 6, with 5 bases in between. CDR3 in amino acids: CASRANGYTF. DNA of the CDR3: TGTGCCAGCAGAGCGAATGGCTACACCTTC.

Of note for this clone: Other nucleotide sequences from this sample produce the same CDR3. The CDR3 reads CASSRDRGYTEAFF. The CDR3 bases are TGTGCCAGCAGTCGGGACAGGGGATACACTGAAGCTTTCTTT. The gene calls are TRBV25-1 and TRBJ1-1; 10 bases are shared with TRBD1. With 5 bases clipped from V and 3 bases from J, the junction kept 3 bases outside the gene matches. Germline loops: CDR1 MGHDK, CDR2 SYGVNS. The CDR3 length is 14 residues.

J is TRBJ2-1 and V is TRBV7-9; the D is unclear. This CDR3 region has 11 residues. Between the trimmed V and J ends, which lost 8 bases and 6 bases, there was a span of 8 bases. Germline V gives CDR1 SEHNR, CDR2 FQNEAQ (reference sequence). CDR3 coding DNA: TGTGCCAGCTTTTTGGGCAATGAGCAGTTCTTC. This translates into CASFLGNEQFF.

The chain links TRBV5-4 to TRBJ1-4; D ambiguous. The V gene's germline CDR1 is SGHNT and CDR2 YYREEE (reference sequence). V lost 2 bases, J lost 7 bases, and 9 bases lay in between. This CDR3 has 13 residues. The CDR3 coding sequence is TGTGCCAGCAGCTTCGGGTATGGTGAAAAACTGTTTTTT. Its translation: CASSFGYGEKLFF. Looking up the rest from reference TRBV5-4 and TRBJ1-4 gives the full variable domain: ETGVTQSPTHLIKTRGQQVTLRCSSQSGHNTVSWYQQALGQGPQFIFQYYREEENGRGNFPPRFSGLQFPNYSSELNVNALELDDSALYLCASSFGYGEKLFFGSGTQLSVL.

The CDR3 loop reads CASSLEGTTDTQYF. The CDR3 coding sequence is TGCGCCAGCAGCTTGGAGGGGACGACAGATACGCAGTATTTT. V gene TRBV5-1 combines with J gene TRBJ2-3, with D perhaps TRBD1 or TRBD2 (5 bases each). Trimming left V 0 bases short and J 3 bases short, with 8 bases between. The germline CDR1 and CDR2 sequences are SGHRS and YFSETQ. This CDR3 region has 14 residues. The variable domain in full, completed from reference TRBV5-1 and TRBJ2-3, reads KAGVTQTPRYLIKTRGQQVTLSCSPISGHRSVSWYQQTPGQGLQFLFEYFSETQRNKGNFPGRFSGRQFSNSRSEMNVSTLELGDSALYLCASSLEGTTDTQYFGPGTRLTVL.